What follows is one TCR beta chain and its context. The read terminates 3 residues ahead of where the CDR3 ends, so the germline J gene completes it. Trimming at V came to 1 base and at J to 0 bases, leaving 15 bases not matched to a gene. Per the germline V gene, CDR1 is SGHDN and CDR2 is FVKESK. This CDR3 region has 19 residues. Sequencing used immunoSEQ multiplex PCR; TCRdb keeps in-frame clones, though not all of them. The table for this sample gives some 30,000 clones. These data originate in a study of T cells in women clearing cervical HPV infection. Sequences were obtained from blood buffy coat. The J gene is TRBJ2-7, the V gene TRBV14; TRBD1 matches at 7 bases. This clonotype originated in a woman between 18 and 70 years old with a cervical HPV16 infection that either progressed to CIN3+ or cleared (not recorded which). CDR3 loop: CASSQGAGGPPMGSYEQYF. Partial CDR3 DNA: TGTGCCAGCAGCCAAGGGGCAGGGGGACCCCCCATGGGCTCCTACGAG.